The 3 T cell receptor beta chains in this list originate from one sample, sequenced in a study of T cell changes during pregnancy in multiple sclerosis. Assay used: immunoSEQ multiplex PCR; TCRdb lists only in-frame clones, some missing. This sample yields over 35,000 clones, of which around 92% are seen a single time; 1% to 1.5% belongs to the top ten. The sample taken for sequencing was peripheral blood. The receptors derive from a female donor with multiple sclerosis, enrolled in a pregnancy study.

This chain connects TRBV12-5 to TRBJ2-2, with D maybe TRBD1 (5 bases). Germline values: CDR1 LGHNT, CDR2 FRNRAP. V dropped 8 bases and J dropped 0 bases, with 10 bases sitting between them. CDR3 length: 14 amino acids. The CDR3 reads CASQTDTNTGELFF. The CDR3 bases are TGTGCTAGTCAGACGGACACGAACACCGGGGAGCTGTTTTTT.

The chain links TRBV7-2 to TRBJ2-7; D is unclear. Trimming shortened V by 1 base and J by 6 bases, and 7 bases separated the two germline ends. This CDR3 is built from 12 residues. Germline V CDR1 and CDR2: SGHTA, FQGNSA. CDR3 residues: CASSLDFGEQYF. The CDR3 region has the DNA TGTGCCAGCAGCTTAGATTTCGGCGAGCAGTACTTC.

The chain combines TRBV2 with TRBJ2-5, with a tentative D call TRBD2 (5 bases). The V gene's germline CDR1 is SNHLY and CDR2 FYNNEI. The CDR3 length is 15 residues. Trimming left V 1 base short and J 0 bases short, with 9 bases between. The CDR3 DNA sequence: TGTGCCAGCAGTGAAGGTGGGAGTTACCAAGAGACCCAGTACTTC. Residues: CASSEGGSYQETQYF.